This note documents a single TCR beta chain sequence. The antigen remains unidentified. The data stem from a study of CD8+CD57+ T cells in acquired aplastic anemia. Study at large: Across the sorted CD4+ and CD8+ cells, DNA amounts averaged roughly 3.5 ug.

Patients chosen for sequencing had CD8+CD57+ cells that had expanded, as shown by flow cytometry. The patients, all of them, had severe acquired aplastic anemia. The germline gives CDR1 SGHAT, CDR2 FQDESV (reference sequence). V lost 4 bases and J lost 4; bases outside the gene matches: 4. CDR3 length: 14 amino acids. Findings and limits, study-wide: Patients and controls shared 25 to 35 CD8+ CDR3 sequences, which appeared highly expressed in patients and within their immunodominant clones.

Genomic DNA, the template, was used for profiling of the TCR beta VDJ and CDR3. Each CDR3 protein gets one entry after TCRdb re-called the reads with MiXCR. Of 220,000 or so distinct CDR3 sequences in the sample, 65% are singletons; the top ten hold roughly 64%. The clonotype originates from a human donor with aplastic anemia. The sample taken for sequencing was sorted CD4+, CD8+, or CD8+CD57+ T cells (not recorded which) from PBMCs. This chain joins TRBV11-1 and TRBJ1-3; 7 bases are shared with TRBD1. In DNA form, the CDR3 reads TGTGCCAGCAGCTGGGGACAGCTAGGAAACACCATATATTTT. Translated, it gives CASSWGQLGNTIYF.